The present TCR beta chain was sequenced within a study of T cells in Graves' hyperthyroidism and ophthalmopathy. For the study at large: Sampling of peripheral blood happened at initial diagnosis, prior to any treatment.

CDR3 size: 14 residues. CDR1 is SGHTA and CDR2 is FQGNSA in the germline V gene. V was shortened by 3 bases and J by 10 bases, with 13 bases between the two germline ends. The hyperthyroidism was newly diagnosed and had lasted under 2 months; the patients were aged 18 to 65. The source material, RNA transcripts, was used to amplify TCR beta CDR3 regions. The TCR CDR3 was amplified in a first-round RT-PCR using the HTBI primer set. TCRdb re-derived calls from the multiplex PCR reads in MiXCR, one entry per CDR3 protein. The sample includes 300,000 to 400,000 distinct CDR3 sequences, about 15% seen only once; the top ten take approximately 9.9%. This clonotype was seen more than once but under ten times.

The clonotype comes from a woman aged 55 to 70 with Graves' hyperthyroidism. The chain carries TRBV7-2 and TRBJ1-6; D is undetermined. Sequencing was done on a sample of blood. The CDR3, as DNA: TGTGCCAGCAGCTTTGGACCGGCCCAATCACCCCTCCACTTT. Its translation: CASSFGPAQSPLHF.